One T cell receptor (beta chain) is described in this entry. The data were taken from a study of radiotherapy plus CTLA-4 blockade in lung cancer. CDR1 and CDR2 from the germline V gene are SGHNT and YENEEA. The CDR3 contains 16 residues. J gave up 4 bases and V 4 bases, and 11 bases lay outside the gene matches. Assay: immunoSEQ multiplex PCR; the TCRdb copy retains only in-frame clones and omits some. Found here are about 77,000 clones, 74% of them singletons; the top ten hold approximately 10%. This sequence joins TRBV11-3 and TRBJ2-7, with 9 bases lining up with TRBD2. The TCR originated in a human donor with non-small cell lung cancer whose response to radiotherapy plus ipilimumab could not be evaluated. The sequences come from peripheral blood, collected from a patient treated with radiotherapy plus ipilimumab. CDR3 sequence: CASSSLMTSGAYEQYF. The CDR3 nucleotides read TGTGCCAGCAGCTCTCTTATGACTAGCGGAGCTTACGAGCAGTACTTC.